The present TCR beta chain was sequenced within a study of identical twins. Study outcomes and limitations: Researchers caution that invariant MAIT and iNKT cells could partly confound zero-insertion analyses. The study reached conclusions through statistical analysis that was cross-sectional, not following the same donors.

Trimming at V came to 7 bases and at J to 6 bases, leaving 10 bases not matched to a gene. This CDR3 spans 14 amino acids. This clonotype was detected only a few times. Its antigen remains unknown. Unique molecular identifiers were present on the cDNA, and a universal primer site came from template switching. MiXCR was run by TCRdb on the 5' RACE reads, yielding one entry per CDR3 protein. The sample carries about 240,000 distinct CDR3 sequences, 7% to 8.5% recorded once. Another study also made use of these data, one on yellow fever vaccine responses in identical twins. That work states: Twins' vaccine T cell response reportedly seemed partly convergent, partly personalized.

This sequence joins TRBV12-3 or TRBV12-4 and TRBJ2-7, with 9 bases identical to TRBD2. This clonotype originated in a woman aged 18 to 35 in good health. Source material: CD8+ T cells sorted from blood. The CDR3 DNA is TGTGCCAGCAATGGCATGGGACTAGCCTCCGAGCAGTACTTC. Translation: CASNGMGLASEQYF.